This T cell receptor (beta chain) came from a study of beta chain features in type 1 diabetes. Whole-study findings and limits: Within each of all four CD4+ subsets, Type 1 diabetes patients had TCRB CDR3s that were moderately but significantly shorter.

All of the isolated RNA was reverse transcribed, so expressed TCRB transcripts were sequenced. This table comes from immunoSEQ multiplex PCR, and its TCRdb copy is limited to in-frame clones, with some not included. The sample lists nearly 700,000 clones; around an eighth were seen once. The sample holds one count of this clone. As yet, its antigen is unknown. The receptor's source is a man aged 18 to 29 with type 1 diabetes. The sequenced sample was naive CD4+ T cells from blood.

The DNA for the CDR3 is TGTGCCAGCAGTTTAGGGGGGAGCTATGGCTACACCTTC. This translates into CASSLGGSYGYTF. The chain uses TRBV28 and TRBJ1-2; a weak D match, TRBD1 (5 bases). Germline V CDR1 and CDR2: MDHEN, SYDVKM. CDR3 length: 13 residues. The ends were cut back, 2 bases at V and 4 bases at J, with 8 bases in the middle.